A selection of T cell receptor beta chains follows, all from one sample in a study of lymphopenia after photon versus proton radiotherapy. Measured with immunoSEQ multiplex PCR; TCRdb has only the in-frame clones, and not every one. The sample lists approximately 65,000 clones; around 87% were seen once. The sample here was peripheral blood, taken from a patient treated with proton-based radiotherapy. These receptors all come from a man older than 75 with esophageal cancer. The CDR3 runs from the conserved cysteine through the conserved F or W. A D gene is named only where the DNA matches it firmly. Expanded clones get a size class; other rows say once, few or many, or leave the size out.

>TRBJ2-7|TRBV27|.|TRBD1
TGTGCCAGCAGTCCCTTCGGGGACAGGGCAAAATACGAGCAGTACTTC
CASSPFGDRAKYEQYF
>TRBJ1-5|TRBV5-1|.|TRBD1
TGCGCCAGCAGACCGGAGACAGGGAGCAATCAGCCCCAGCATTTT
CASRPETGSNQPQHF
>TRBJ1-1|TRBV18|few|.
TGTGCCAGCTCACCACCGGTACGAGAGGGAGCTTTCTTT
CASSPPVREGAFF
>TRBJ2-7|TRBV6-5|.|.
TGTGCCAGCAGTGGCACCTTCCGCTGGGGCCACGAGCAGTACTTC
CASSGTFRWGHEQYF
>TRBJ2-3|TRBV18|few|.
TGTGCCAGCTCACGAACAGATACGCAGTATTTT
CASSRTDTQYF
>TRBJ2-1|TRBV30|.|.
TGTGCCTGGACCCTAAGTAGTAACAATGAGCAGTTCTTC
CAWTLSSNNEQFF
>TRBJ2-7|TRBV7-2|.|.
TGTGCCACCAAAAGGACTGCCTACGAGCAGTACTTC
CATKRTAYEQYF
>TRBJ1-3|TRBV4-2|.|TRBD1
TGTGCCAGCAGCCAGGCCGGGACAGGGGGTAGAAACACCATATATTTT
CASSQAGTGGRNTIYF
>TRBJ2-5|TRBV14|.|TRBD1
TGTGCCAGCAGCCTTAGACAGGGGGCGCTCGGGAGAGAGACCCAGTACTTC
CASSLRQGALGRETQYF
>TRBJ2-1|TRBV7-2|.|TRBD2
TGTGCCAGCACCTTTAGCGGGCCCTCCTACAATGAGCAGTTCTTC
CASTFSGPSYNEQFF
>TRBJ2-3|TRBV11-3|.|TRBD2
TGTGCCAGCAGCTTAGTGGCGGGGGGCACGCAGTATTTT
CASSLVAGGTQYF
>TRBJ2-3|TRBV7-9|.|.
TGTGCCAGCAGGCCATTGGGCGCGGGGCAGATAGGTACGCAGTATTTT
CASRPLGAGQIGTQYF
>TRBJ1-4|TRBV28|.|TRBD1
TGTGCCAGCAGTTTATGGCAGGGGGCCACGGTAACTAATGAAAAACTGTTTTTT
CASSLWQGATVTNEKLFF
>TRBJ1-4|TRBV29-1|once|TRBD1
TGCAGCGTTCAGGACAGGGGGCACGAAAAACTGTTTTTT
CSVQDRGHEKLFF